This TCR beta chain was captured in a study of response to subunit inactivated influenza vaccine (dated by TCRdb to the late 2010s). Describing the broader study: To follow how T cells responded to a trivalent subunit inactivated influenza vaccine, the researchers relied on deep quantitative profiling of the T cell receptor repertoire.

Broader findings and caveats from the paper: The authors suggested that each seasonal influenza vaccination may recruit only a limited number of new T cells.

Libraries were constructed by RT-PCR. Sequencing used an Illumina HiSeq 2500. Through fastp at Q25 and MiXCR, TCRdb rebuilt clones from the public reads, retaining in-frame beta chains. All rows with the same CDR3 protein become a single entry with the most common DNA and genes. The sample table contains 250,000 to 350,000 distinct CDR3 sequences; only one count was recorded for 20% to 25% of them. Around 10% of the sample is held by the ten biggest clonotypes. Sequences LGHNA (CDR1) and YSLEER (CDR2) are obtained from the germline V gene. V is pared back by 1 base and J by 7 bases, with 11 bases lying between the germline termini. The CDR3 goes from the cysteine to the phenylalanine over 13 residues. Kept here is only the CDR3 DNA, which spans 39 bases and is read in frame from base 1. In regard to this clonotype: Its target antigen remains unknown. Base qualities were left out, and no much larger clone turns up one base away.

The sequence joins TRBV4-3 to TRBJ2-7, with an unclear D gene assignment. This clonotype originated in a man aged 50 to 69 who received an inactivated influenza vaccine. Donor details come from another sample of the same person, matched by shared clones. The starting material was PBMCs from blood, obtained less than 22 months after vaccination. The DNA is as follows: TGCGCCAGCAGCCAAGCTCCTTTCGGAGAGCAGTACTTC. Its protein is CASSQAPFGEQYF.